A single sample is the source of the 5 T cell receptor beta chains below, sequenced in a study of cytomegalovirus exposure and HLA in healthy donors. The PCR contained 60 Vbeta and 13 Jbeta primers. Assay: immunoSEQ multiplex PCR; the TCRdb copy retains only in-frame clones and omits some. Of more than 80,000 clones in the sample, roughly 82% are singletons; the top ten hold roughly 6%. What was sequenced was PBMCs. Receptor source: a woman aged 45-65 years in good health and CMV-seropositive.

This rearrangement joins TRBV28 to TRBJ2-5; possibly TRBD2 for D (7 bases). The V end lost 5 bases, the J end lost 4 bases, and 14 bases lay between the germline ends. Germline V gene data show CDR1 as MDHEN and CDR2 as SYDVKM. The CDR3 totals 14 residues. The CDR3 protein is CASSRGGAVETQYF. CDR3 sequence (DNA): TGTGCCAGCAGTCGAGGGGGGGCTGTAGAGACCCAGTACTTC.

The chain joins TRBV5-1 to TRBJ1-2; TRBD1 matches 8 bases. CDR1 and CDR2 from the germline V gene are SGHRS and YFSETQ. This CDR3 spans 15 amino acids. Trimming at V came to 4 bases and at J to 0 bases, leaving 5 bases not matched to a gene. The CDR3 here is CASSPGTGSNYGYTF. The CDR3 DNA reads TGCGCCAGCAGCCCCGGGACAGGCTCTAACTATGGCTACACCTTC.

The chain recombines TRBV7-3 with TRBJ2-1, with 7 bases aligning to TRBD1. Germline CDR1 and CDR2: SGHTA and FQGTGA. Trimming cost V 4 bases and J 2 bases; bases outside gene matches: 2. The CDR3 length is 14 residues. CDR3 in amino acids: CASSSTGTYNEQFF. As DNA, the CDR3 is TGTGCCAGCAGCTCGACAGGGACCTACAATGAGCAGTTCTTC.

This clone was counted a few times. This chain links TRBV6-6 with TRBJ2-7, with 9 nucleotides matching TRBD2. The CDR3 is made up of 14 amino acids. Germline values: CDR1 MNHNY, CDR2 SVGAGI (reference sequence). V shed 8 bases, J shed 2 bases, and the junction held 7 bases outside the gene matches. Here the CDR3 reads CASCASGITYEQYF. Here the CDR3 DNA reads TGTGCCAGCTGTGCTAGCGGGATTACCTACGAGCAGTACTTC.

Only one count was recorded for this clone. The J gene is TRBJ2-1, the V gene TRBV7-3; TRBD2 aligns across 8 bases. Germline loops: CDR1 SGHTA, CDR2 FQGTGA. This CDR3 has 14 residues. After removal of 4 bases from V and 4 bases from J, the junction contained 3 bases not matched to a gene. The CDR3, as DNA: TGTGCCAGCAGCTCGGCGGGGGGTTACAATGAGCAGTTCTTC. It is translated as CASSSAGGYNEQFF.